A selection of T cell receptor beta chains follows, all from one sample in a study of response to subunit inactivated influenza vaccine. MiXCR was run by TCRdb on the RT-PCR reads, yielding one entry per CDR3 protein. The sample comprises about 520,000 distinct CDR3 sequences, approximately 11% of which are singletons, and about an eighth rests with the top ten. The input for sequencing was PBMCs from blood, taken around seven weeks after vaccination. The receptor set was obtained from a man aged 50-59 years who received an inactivated influenza vaccine. CDR3s include the opening cysteine and the closing phenylalanine or tryptophan. The D gene is left open where the match is weak. Size is stated for part of the rows, as once, few or many counts, or as a class when the clone is expanded.

NA	TRBD1	TRBV7-9	TRBJ2-1	TGTGCCAGCAGCGGTGGATGGGGACAGGGAGGGTATGAGCAGTTCTTC	CASSGGWGQGGYEQFF
NA	NA	TRBV24-1	TRBJ2-5	TGTGCCACCAGTGATCTCTCGGGAAACAGCCGAGAGACCCAGTACTTC	CATSDLSGNSRETQYF
NA	NA	TRBV5-1	TRBJ2-4	TGCGCCAGCAGCTTGGGAGGATTTGGCAAAAACATTCAGTACTTC	CASSLGGFGKNIQYF
few	TRBD1	TRBV12-3/TRBV12-4	TRBJ2-7	TGTGCCAGCAGTAGGTCGACAGGGGTAGTCTACGAGCAGTACTTC	CASSRSTGVVYEQYF
NA	TRBD2	TRBV10-3	TRBJ2-5	TGTGCCATCATAGCAAGCGGGGGGCAGGTGACCCAGTACTTC	CAIIASGGQVTQYF
many	NA	TRBV10-1	TRBJ2-1	TGCGCCAGCAGTGACCCCAGGAGCTCCTACAATGAGCAGTTCTTC	CASSDPRSSYNEQFF
NA	TRBD2	TRBV11-2	TRBJ2-1	TGTGCCAGCAGAAAACTAGCGGGAGGGTACAATGAGCAGTTCTTC	CASRKLAGGYNEQFF
NA	TRBD1	TRBV27	TRBJ2-1	TGTGCCAGCAGTGATGGGACAGCAGGCTACAATGAGCAGTTCTTC	CASSDGTAGYNEQFF
many	NA	TRBV12-3/TRBV12-4	TRBJ1-5	TGTGCCAGCAGTTTAGCCCAGGGGAACCAGCCCCAGCATTTT	CASSLAQGNQPQHF
few	TRBD1	TRBV6-1	TRBJ1-1	TGTGCCAGCAGTCTCGCCGGGACAGGGTTAGCTGAAGCTTTCTTT	CASSLAGTGLAEAFF
few	NA	TRBV20-1	TRBJ1-5	TGCAGTGCAACCCAGGGTGGTTCCGGCAATCAGCCCCAGCATTTT	CSATQGGSGNQPQHF
many	NA	TRBV29-1	TRBJ1-1	TGCAGCGTCAGGGCCATGAACACTGAAGCTTTCTTT	CSVRAMNTEAFF
many	NA	TRBV10-3	TRBJ2-3	TGTGCCATCAGTGAGGACGGCTTCACAGATACGCAGTATTTT	CAISEDGFTDTQYF
few	NA	TRBV3-1	TRBJ1-2	TGTGCCAGCAGCCCCCCGGGGGCGTATGACGGCTACACCTTC	CASSPPGAYDGYTF
many	NA	TRBV7-9	TRBJ2-3	TGTGCCAGCAGCTGGACGGGGGCCACAGATACGCAGTATTTT	CASSWTGATDTQYF
NA	TRBD1	TRBV15	TRBJ2-3	TGTGCCACCAGCAGAGGGGACAGAAGCACAGATACGCAGTATTTT	CATSRGDRSTDTQYF
NA	NA	TRBV20-1	TRBJ2-1	TGCAGTGCTATAGAGCCCTCTCTGACCTACAATGAGCAGTTCTTC	CSAIEPSLTYNEQFF
NA	NA	TRBV20-1	TRBJ2-2	TGCTGTGCTAGAGCCAGCGACGGGAGATTTACCGGGGAGCTGTTTTTT	CCARASDGRFTGELFF
many	NA	TRBV10-3	TRBJ2-2	TGTGCCACCCGGACTGAATCGAACACCGGGGAGCTGTTTTTT	CATRTESNTGELFF
NA	TRBD1	TRBV4-2	TRBJ1-5	TGTGCCAGCAGCCAAGGGGGGACAGGGGATGGTCAGCCCCAGCATTTT	CASSQGGTGDGQPQHF
many	NA	TRBV7-9	TRBJ2-1	TGTGCCAGCAGCTTAAGTTTGACTAGCAATGAGCAGTTCTTC	CASSLSLTSNEQFF
many	TRBD1	TRBV10-3	TRBJ2-5	TGTGCCATCAGTGTACAGGGGATGCAGACCCAGTACTTC	CAISVQGMQTQYF
NA	TRBD2	TRBV20-1	TRBJ2-7	TGCAGTGCTAGACCCAGCGGGAGTATCAACGAGCAGTACTTC	CSARPSGSINEQYF
NA	TRBD1	TRBV12-3/TRBV12-4	TRBJ2-2	TGTGCCAGCGGGGCGGACAGGGCCACCGGGGAGCTGTTTTTT	CASGADRATGELFF
NA	NA	TRBV6-5	TRBJ2-7	TGTGCCAGCAGTTACTCTCCCGAGACAGGTCTCGAGCAGTACTTC	CASSYSPETGLEQYF
many	NA	TRBV7-2	TRBJ2-7	TGTGCCAGCAGCTTAGCTGGCGGCGTCGATTCATACGAGCAGTACTTC	CASSLAGGVDSYEQYF
few	NA	TRBV28	TRBJ2-5	TGTGCCAGCAGTTTAAACCGGGGAGTGGAGACCCAGTACTTC	CASSLNRGVETQYF
many	NA	TRBV5-5	TRBJ2-3	TGTGCCAGCAGCTTGTTCGGGGGCACAGATACGCAGTATTTT	CASSLFGGTDTQYF
NA	NA	TRBV19	TRBJ2-3	TGTGCCAGTAGTATCCAGGGTTTTGGCGCAGATACGCAGTATTTT	CASSIQGFGADTQYF
NA	NA	TRBV6-5	TRBJ1-1	TGTGCCAGCAGTTATTTTCCGAACACTGAAGCTTTCTTT	CASSYFPNTEAFF
few	NA	TRBV29-1	TRBJ2-7	TGCAGCGTTGAAGATCGGACGGGGTCCTACGAGCAGTACTTC	CSVEDRTGSYEQYF
NA	TRBD1	TRBV27	TRBJ2-2	TGTGCCAGCAGTTTATGGGGACAGGGCACCGGGGAGCTGTTTTTT	CASSLWGQGTGELFF
few	TRBD1	TRBV4-2	TRBJ2-5	TGTGCCAGCATGACGGACAGGGGGCGGCGAGAGACCCAGTACTTC	CASMTDRGRRETQYF
many	TRBD2	TRBV6-2/TRBV6-3	TRBJ2-7	TGTGCCAGCAGTTATTTTATTTCGGGACTAGCGGATTACGAGCAGTACTTC	CASSYFISGLADYEQYF
NA	NA	TRBV29-1	TRBJ2-1	TGCAGCGTTGAAGGCGGGTCCTACAATGAGCAGTTCTTC	CSVEGGSYNEQFF
many	NA	TRBV5-8	TRBJ2-2	TGTGCCAGCAGCCGAGCGGGTAACACCGGGGAGCTGTTTTTT	CASSRAGNTGELFF
NA	NA	TRBV29-1	TRBJ2-3	TGCAGCGTTGAAGTCCAGCGGGGCACAGATACGCAGTATTTT	CSVEVQRGTDTQYF
many	TRBD1	TRBV12-3/TRBV12-4	TRBJ1-1	TGTGCCAGCAGTCCGGGACAGCCTCGGGGCACTGAAGCTTTCTTT	CASSPGQPRGTEAFF
few	NA	TRBV12-3/TRBV12-4	TRBJ2-3	TGTGCCAGCAGTTTAGCGCTGGGGGGCGAGACAGATACGCAGTATTTT	CASSLALGGETDTQYF
NA	TRBD1	TRBV20-1	TRBJ1-2	TGCAGTGCTAGAGTCCGAGGACAGGGAGACTATGGCTACACCTTC	CSARVRGQGDYGYTF
NA	NA	TRBV5-1	TRBJ2-7	TGCGCCAGCACCTCCCGCGAGCAGTACTTC	CASTSREQYF
NA	NA	TRBV7-3	TRBJ2-2	TGTGCCAGCAGCTTAATAGCGGCGAGGACCGGGGAGCTGTTTTTT	CASSLIAARTGELFF
few	NA	TRBV7-2	TRBJ1-2	TGTGCCAGCAGCTTAGCCCCCCCAGCGCATGGCTACACCTTC	CASSLAPPAHGYTF
few	NA	TRBV7-9	TRBJ1-1	TGTGCCAGCAGCCCCGTGGCCGGGGCCGGCACTGAAGCTTTCTTT	CASSPVAGAGTEAFF
few	NA	TRBV27	TRBJ1-1	TGTGCCAGCAGTAGACAGGTACTGAACACTGAAGCTTTCTTT	CASSRQVLNTEAFF
few	TRBD1	TRBV4-3	TRBJ1-1	TGCGCCAGCAGCCAAAGAGGGGGCACTACTGAAGCTTTCTTT	CASSQRGGTTEAFF
few	NA	TRBV12-3/TRBV12-4	TRBJ2-1	TGTGCCAGCAGTGGAAGCGACGCGGGACTCACCTACAATGAGCAGTTCTTC	CASSGSDAGLTYNEQFF
NA	NA	TRBV10-3	TRBJ2-7	TGTGCCATCAGTCCAGGGAACGAGCAGTACTTC	CAISPGNEQYF
few	NA	TRBV29-1	TRBJ2-1	TGCAGCGTTGAGGCATATTACAATGAGCAGTTCTTC	CSVEAYYNEQFF
NA	TRBD1	TRBV7-3	TRBJ2-5	TGTGCCAGCAGCTTAGGCGATGCAGGGGGCATGGAGACCCAGTACTTC	CASSLGDAGGMETQYF
few	TRBD1	TRBV12-3/TRBV12-4	TRBJ1-1	TGTGCCAGCAGCAGAGACAGGGGGCTCACTGAAGCTTTCTTT	CASSRDRGLTEAFF
many	NA	TRBV20-1	TRBJ2-5	TGCAGTGCTAGCCGGCAGGGAAGGGAGACCCAGTACTTC	CSASRQGRETQYF
few	NA	TRBV28	TRBJ2-7	TGTGCCAGCTTTGGCAGGGCCTCCTACGAGCAGTACTTC	CASFGRASYEQYF